This TCR beta chain originates from a study of T cell repertoires in cytomegalovirus infection. About the research overall: CMV epitopes in the study were HLA-C-restricted (recently identified) and HLA-B-restricted (well studied). Whole-study findings and limits: Within the response measured ex vivo, HLA-C-restricted CMV-specific TCR beta clonotypes were dominant.

TCRdb re-called the reads with MiXCR, one entry per CDR3 protein. The table has fewer than 900,000 distinct CDR3 sequences, about 27% seen once. The CDR3 consists of 16 residues. The V and J ends lost 2 bases and 4 bases respectively, with 14 bases between them. Germline assignment: CDR1 SGHTA and CDR2 FQGNSA. Comments on this clonotype: Its antigen remains unidentified.

V gene TRBV7-2 combines with J gene TRBJ1-4, with D possibly TRBD1 on 5 matching bases. Sequences were derived from cultured CD8+ T cells from PBMCs, sampled from culture after CMV antigen stimulation. The clonotype was recovered from a human donor in good health (CMV status not recorded). Some clones in this sample may be carry-over from other donors' samples. This CDR3 is CASSLRSPGGNEKLFF. In DNA, the CDR3 is TGTGCCAGCAGCTTAAGGTCACCTGGGGGTAATGAAAAACTGTTTTTT.